A selection of T cell receptor beta chains follows, all from one sample in a study of blood T cell repertoires in COVID-19. Only in-frame clones appear in the TCRdb table, and some are missing; sequencing was by immunoSEQ multiplex PCR. The profile covers 95,000 to 150,000 clones, with 86% appearing a single time and more than 4% taken by the ten largest. Material: peripheral blood. These receptors all come from a man aged 40-50 years with acute or convalescent COVID-19. Each CDR3 is given with its conserved first and last residue. D genes are given only for firm matches. The size entry is marked missing in some rows and otherwise reads once, few, many or a size class.

d_call	v_call	j_call	clone_size	cdr3_nt	cdr3_aa
.	TRBV27	TRBJ1-1	.	TGTGCCAGCAGTTTAGGCCTGAACACTGAAGCTTTCTTT	CASSLGLNTEAFF
TRBD2	TRBV5-6	TRBJ2-3	.	TGTGCCAGCAGCTTGGGACTAGCGGACCTCACAGATACGCAGTATTTT	CASSLGLADLTDTQYF
.	TRBV6-5	TRBJ1-5	.	TGTGCCAGCAGCCCGGGGGAGGGCCAGCATTTT	CASSPGEGQHF
.	TRBV2	TRBJ1-1	.	TGTGCCAGCAGTGAATTTGCAGTCAACATGAACACTGAAGCTTTCTTT	CASSEFAVNMNTEAFF
TRBD2	TRBV9	TRBJ2-1	.	TGTGCCAGCAGCCCCTCCGGGACTAGCGTCCATGAGCAGTTCTTC	CASSPSGTSVHEQFF
.	TRBV27	TRBJ2-7	.	TGTGCCAGCCGTCAATGGAGACAGAGCTCCTACGAGCAGTACTTC	CASRQWRQSSYEQYF
.	TRBV12-5	TRBJ1-4	.	TGTGCTAGTGGTTTGGTATGGAGGGGTGGAACTAATGAAAAACTGTTTTTT	CASGLVWRGGTNEKLFF
TRBD2	TRBV7-9	TRBJ2-1	.	TGTGCCAGCAGCTCCCGACTAGCGGGAGACAATGAGCAGTTCTTC	CASSSRLAGDNEQFF
.	TRBV5-1	TRBJ2-3	once	TGCGCCAGCAGCGGTTTACGGACTAGCACAGATACGCAGTATTTT	CASSGLRTSTDTQYF
TRBD1	TRBV5-4	TRBJ1-3	few	TGTGCCAGCAGCGCATACCGGGACAGGGGAAAGTCCGGAAACACCATATATTTT	CASSAYRDRGKSGNTIYF
.	TRBV10-3	TRBJ1-2	.	TGTGCCATCAGTGAGAGGAGGGAGGCCCCCCATGGCTACACCTTC	CAISERREAPHGYTF
TRBD2	TRBV6-1	TRBJ2-7	.	TGTGCCAGCAGTGTAGCTAGCGGACATCCCTACGAGCAGTACTTC	CASSVASGHPYEQYF
TRBD2	TRBV7-6	TRBJ2-3	.	TGTGCCAGCAGCTCCCGACTAGCGGGGATCCACACAGATACGCAGTATTTT	CASSSRLAGIHTDTQYF
.	TRBV18	TRBJ1-3	.	TGTGCCAGCTCACCAGGAGGGTCGGGAAACACCATATATTTT	CASSPGGSGNTIYF
.	TRBV9	TRBJ2-1	.	TGTGCCAGCAGCGTAGTTAGCGGCTCCTACAATGAGCAGTTCTTC	CASSVVSGSYNEQFF
.	TRBV5-6	TRBJ1-6	.	TGTGCCAGCAGCTTGGGGCAGCAGGGCCCCCTCCACTTT	CASSLGQQGPLHF
TRBD2	TRBV4-2	TRBJ2-3	.	TGTGCCAGCAGCAATGGACTAGCGGGTGGGGGGGCAGATACGCAGTATTTT	CASSNGLAGGGADTQYF
.	TRBV24-1	TRBJ2-1	.	TGTGCCACCAGTGACAATACAGGGAGGGCCTACAATGAGCAGTTCTTC	CATSDNTGRAYNEQFF
.	TRBV27	TRBJ1-2	.	TGTGCCAGCAGTCCCCGAGGAGGGAGTGGCTACACCTTC	CASSPRGGSGYTF
TRBD1	TRBV18	TRBJ2-7	.	TGTGCCAGCTCACTAGGGGGACAGGGAAAAGAGCAGTACTTC	CASSLGGQGKEQYF
TRBD2	TRBV29-1	TRBJ2-1	.	TGCAGCGGCATGAAAGGGGGACTAGCGGGACTAAATGAGCAGTTCTTC	CSGMKGGLAGLNEQFF
TRBD1	TRBV6-6	TRBJ1-5	.	TGTGCCAGCATCAAATCAGGGGGATATCAGCCCCAGCATTTT	CASIKSGGYQPQHF
TRBD1	TRBV29-1	TRBJ2-7	.	TGCAGCGTTGATGGACAGGGTCGTTACGAGCAGTACTTC	CSVDGQGRYEQYF
TRBD2	TRBV13	TRBJ2-7	.	TGTGCCAGCAGCTTACGGGGACTAGCGGGAGAAGTCTACGAGCAGTACTTC	CASSLRGLAGEVYEQYF
TRBD2	TRBV30	TRBJ2-2	.	TGTGCCTGGAGTGTTGCGGGACTAGCGGGAGTTGGCGACACCGGGGAGCTGTTTTTT	CAWSVAGLAGVGDTGELFF
TRBD2	TRBV19	TRBJ2-5	few	TGTGCCAGTACTAGCGGGAGTCGGAGAGAGACCCAGTACTTC	CASTSGSRRETQYF
TRBD1	TRBV4-1	TRBJ2-1	.	TGCGCCAGCAGCCAGAGGGGCAGGGGGCCATACAATGAGCAGTTCTTC	CASSQRGRGPYNEQFF
TRBD1	TRBV24-1	TRBJ2-5	.	TGTGCCACCAGTGCCCTGGACAGGGGGTGGCAAGAGACCCAGTACTTC	CATSALDRGWQETQYF
.	TRBV7-9	TRBJ2-2	.	TGTGCCAGCAGCTTACACAAGGGGGTCTGGGCTATTAGGACCGGGGAGCTGTTTTTT	CASSLHKGVWAIRTGELFF
TRBD1	TRBV27	TRBJ1-2	.	TGTGCCAGCAGTCTTATATCCACAGGGGGTGGAGGCTACACCTTC	CASSLISTGGGGYTF
.	TRBV24-1	TRBJ1-1	.	TGTGCCACCAGTGATTTTGGAGGGGAAGCTTTCTTT	CATSDFGGEAFF
TRBD1	TRBV10-3	TRBJ1-4	.	TGTGCCATCAACGACAGGGACAAAGAAAAACTGTTTTTT	CAINDRDKEKLFF
TRBD1	TRBV5-1	TRBJ1-2	.	TGCGCCAGCAGCTTGGGAGCAGGGGGCGACTATGGCTACACCTTC	CASSLGAGGDYGYTF
.	TRBV18	TRBJ1-1	few	TGTGCCAGCTCACCGAGACAGGCCAATCGGTACACTGAAGCTTTCTTT	CASSPRQANRYTEAFF
.	TRBV12-3/TRBV12-4	TRBJ1-5	.	TGTGCCAGCAGCCTCGGGGGGCTGGAGCCCCAGCATTTT	CASSLGGLEPQHF
.	TRBV29-1	TRBJ1-1	.	TGCAGCGGTGTCAGGCCCGGCACTGAAGCTTTCTTT	CSGVRPGTEAFF
TRBD1	TRBV30	TRBJ1-2	.	TGTGCCTGGAGTGACCGAGGACAGGGGGCCTATGGCTACACCTTC	CAWSDRGQGAYGYTF
.	TRBV7-3	TRBJ1-2	.	TGTGCCAGCAGCCTCGGATGGGCGCGAGCTAACTATGGCTACACCTTC	CASSLGWARANYGYTF
TRBD1	TRBV4-3	TRBJ2-1	few	TGCGCCAGCAGCCAATCTACAGGGGGTGATCATGAGCAGTTCTTC	CASSQSTGGDHEQFF
TRBD2	TRBV18	TRBJ2-1	.	TGTGCCAGCTCACCATGGGTTAGCGGGAGTGTTGACAATGAGCAGTTCTTC	CASSPWVSGSVDNEQFF